Sequencing of this T cell receptor beta chain was carried out in a study of T-cell reconstitution after alpha-beta-depleted transplantation in children. Unique molecular identifiers were incorporated when the TCRbeta library was constructed. TCRdb passed the PCR reads through MiXCR, listing each CDR3 protein once. The sample holds 95,000 to 150,000 distinct CDR3 sequences, 23% seen once. This clonotype was counted at least ten times. The V gene's germline CDR1 is MNHNS and CDR2 SASEGT. Trimming left V 9 bases short and J 0 bases short, with 15 bases between. The CDR3 is 14 residues long. Sequencing was performed on PBMCs, mostly from graft donor cells, taken 180 days after TCRalphabeta/CD19-depleted stem cell transplant. This rearrangement joins TRBV6-1 to TRBJ2-7; the D gene is possibly TRBD1 (6 bases). This sequence was found in a male patient between 2 and 9 years old who had a stem cell transplant for chronic granulomatous disease, so the T cells may come from the graft donor. CDR3 coding DNA: TGTGCCAGTACCTCGGGACAACGCTCCTACGAGCAGTACTTC. This sequence encodes CASTSGQRSYEQYF.